Only a few counts were recorded for the clone carrying this T cell receptor (beta chain). V lost 3 bases to trimming and J lost 8 bases, with 16 bases between them. Germline-derived CDR1 and CDR2 are SQVTM and ANQGSEA. The CDR3 sequence is 13 residues long. The data stem from a study of response to subunit inactivated influenza vaccine. TCRdb re-called the RT-PCR reads through MiXCR, storing one row per CDR3 protein. The table records about 700,000 distinct CDR3 sequences, less than 15% of them present only once. This rearrangement joins TRBV29-1 to TRBJ1-2; D unclear. The source of this sequence is a man aged 50 or older who received an inactivated influenza vaccine. Sequences were derived from PBMCs from blood, sampled around two weeks before vaccination. CDR3 in DNA: TGCAGCGTTGATTTACTGGGATGGAGAGGCTACACCTTC. Protein sequence: CSVDLLGWRGYTF.